This TCR beta chain was identified in a study of cytomegalovirus exposure and HLA in healthy donors. Primers included in the PCR were 60 Vbeta and 13 Jbeta primers. Method: immunoSEQ multiplex PCR; TCRdb's copy keeps in-frame clones and lacks some. There are some 120,000 clones in the sample; roughly 82% occur only once, and 4.5% to 6% lies in the top ten. Germline-derived CDR1 and CDR2 are MNHEY and SMNVEV (reference sequence). V was shortened by 4 bases and J by 5 bases, with 14 bases between the two germline ends. The CDR3 is 14 residues long. This clone was seen a single time. Its antigen is not known. Study results and limitations: Later work found that TCR association rates differed between HLA loci; DRB1 had the most and HLA-C the fewest.

Sequencing used PBMCs. This chain uses TRBV27 with TRBJ2-5; D perhaps matches TRBD2 (5 bases). The clonotype was recovered from a man aged 18-30 years in good health and CMV-seropositive. In DNA form, the CDR3 reads TGTGCCAGCAGTTCATTAGGGTCGGGGGAGACCCAGTACTTC. Amino acid sequence: CASSSLGSGETQYF.